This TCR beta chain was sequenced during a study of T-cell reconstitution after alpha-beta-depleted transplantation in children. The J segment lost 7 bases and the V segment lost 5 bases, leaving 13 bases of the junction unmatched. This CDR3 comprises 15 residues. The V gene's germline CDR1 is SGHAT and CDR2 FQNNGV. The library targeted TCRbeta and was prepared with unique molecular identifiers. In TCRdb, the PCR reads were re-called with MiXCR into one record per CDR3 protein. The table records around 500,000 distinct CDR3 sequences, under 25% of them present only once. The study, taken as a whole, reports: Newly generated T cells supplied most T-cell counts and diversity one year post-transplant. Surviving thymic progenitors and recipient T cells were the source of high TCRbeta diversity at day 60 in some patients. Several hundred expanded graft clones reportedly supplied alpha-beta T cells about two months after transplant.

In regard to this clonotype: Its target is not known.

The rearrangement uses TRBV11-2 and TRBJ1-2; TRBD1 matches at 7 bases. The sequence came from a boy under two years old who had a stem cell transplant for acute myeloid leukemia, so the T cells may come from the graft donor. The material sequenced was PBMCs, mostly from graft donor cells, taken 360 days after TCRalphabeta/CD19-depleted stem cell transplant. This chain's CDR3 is CASSADRYRGGGYTF. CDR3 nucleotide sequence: TGTGCCAGCAGCGCCGATAGATACAGGGGTGGTGGCTACACCTTC.